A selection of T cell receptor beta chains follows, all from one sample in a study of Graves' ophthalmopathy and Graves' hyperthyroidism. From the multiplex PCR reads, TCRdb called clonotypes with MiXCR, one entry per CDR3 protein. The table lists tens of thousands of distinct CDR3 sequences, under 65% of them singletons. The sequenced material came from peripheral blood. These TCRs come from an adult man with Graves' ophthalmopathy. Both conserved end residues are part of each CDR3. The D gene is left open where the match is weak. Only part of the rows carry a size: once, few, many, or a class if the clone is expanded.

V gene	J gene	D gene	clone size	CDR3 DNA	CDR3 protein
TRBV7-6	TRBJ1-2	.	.	TGTGCCAGCAGCTTAGCGCCGGGGGGTGGCTACACCTTC	CASSLAPGGGYTF
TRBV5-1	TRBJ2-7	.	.	TGCGCCAGCAGCTTGGGTTCGGCTATCTACGAGCAGTACTTC	CASSLGSAIYEQYF
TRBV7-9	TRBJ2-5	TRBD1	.	TGTGCCAGCAGCTTAGAGGGACAGGGAGGTGAGACCCAGTACTTC	CASSLEGQGGETQYF
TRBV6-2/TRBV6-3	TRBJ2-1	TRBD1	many	TGTGCCAGCAGAGGGACAGGGTCGTTCTTC	CASRGTGSFF
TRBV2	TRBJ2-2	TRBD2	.	TGTGCCAGCAGCAATAGCGGGGGGGCCAACACCGGGGAGCTGTTTTTT	CASSNSGGANTGELFF
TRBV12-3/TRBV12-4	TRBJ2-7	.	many	TGTGCCAGCAGCCCGGCAGGGTACGAGCAGTACTTC	CASSPAGYEQYF
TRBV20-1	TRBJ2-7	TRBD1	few	TGCAGTGCTTCCGGGACAGGGGGCCTCGAGCAGTACTTC	CSASGTGGLEQYF
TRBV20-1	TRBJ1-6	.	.	TGCAGTGCCAGAGCAGGGGCCAATTCACCCCTCCACTTT	CSARAGANSPLHF
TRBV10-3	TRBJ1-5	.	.	TGTGCCGCCGGGACTGGAGGTACGCAGCATTTT	CAAGTGGTQHF
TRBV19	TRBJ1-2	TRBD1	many	TGTGCCAGTAGTGCAAAAAAGCCGGGACAGGGGATCGCTAACTATGGCTACACCTTC	CASSAKKPGQGIANYGYTF
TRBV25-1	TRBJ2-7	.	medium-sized	TGTGCCACAGGCGCGGGACCGACTTCCTACGAGCAGTACTTC	CATGAGPTSYEQYF
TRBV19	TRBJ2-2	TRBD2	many	TGTGCCAGTAGTATAGAGGGACTAGCTCGCACCGGGGAGCTGTTTTTT	CASSIEGLARTGELFF
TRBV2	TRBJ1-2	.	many	TGTGCCAGCAGCCAGGGAAAGCTCTACTATGGCTACACCTTC	CASSQGKLYYGYTF
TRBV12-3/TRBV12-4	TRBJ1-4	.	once	TGTGCCAGCAGGCCGGACCCGAGTGAAAAACTGTTTTTT	CASRPDPSEKLFF
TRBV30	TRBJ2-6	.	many	TGTGCCAGCCACTCAGGGAGCGGGGCCAACGTCCTGACTTTC	CASHSGSGANVLTF
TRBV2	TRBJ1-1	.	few	TGTGCCAGCAGTGAGAGGAGAACTGAAGCTTTCTTT	CASSERRTEAFF
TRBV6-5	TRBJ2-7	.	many	TGTGCCGCTCAGCGGGCGGCCTCCTACGAGCAGTACTTC	CAAQRAASYEQYF
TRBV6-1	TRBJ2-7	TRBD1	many	TGTGCCAGCAGCCTCCCCCGGGACAGGGGTGGATACGAGCAGTACTTC	CASSLPRDRGGYEQYF
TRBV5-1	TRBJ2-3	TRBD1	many	TGCGCCAGCAGTCTCGGGACAGGGCCGGGCACAGATACGCAGTATTTT	CASSLGTGPGTDTQYF
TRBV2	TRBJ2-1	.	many	TGTGCCAGCAACGCGGGACAAATTCGCAATGAGCAGTTCTTC	CASNAGQIRNEQFF
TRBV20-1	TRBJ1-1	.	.	TGCAGTGCTAGAGGTCCCCCGGATTACGGGGCTTTCTTT	CSARGPPDYGAFF
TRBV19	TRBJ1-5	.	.	TGTGCCAGTAGTACCCAGGTCCATCAGCCCCAGCATTTT	CASSTQVHQPQHF
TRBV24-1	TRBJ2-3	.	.	TGTGCCACCGGGGATGCTCGCCACCTAGATACGCAGTATTTT	CATGDARHLDTQYF
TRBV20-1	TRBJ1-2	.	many	TGCAGTGCCCCCCGAAGTGGCTATGGCTACACCTTC	CSAPRSGYGYTF
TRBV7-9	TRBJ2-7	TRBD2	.	TGTGCCAGCAGCTCCCCTAGCGGGGGGCCAACCTACGAGCAGTACTTC	CASSSPSGGPTYEQYF
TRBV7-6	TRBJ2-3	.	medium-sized	TGTGCCAGCAGCTTTAACGGCATGATCACAGATACGCAGTATTTT	CASSFNGMITDTQYF
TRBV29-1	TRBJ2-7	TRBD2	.	TGCAGCAGTGAGGGACTAGCGTCCTACGAGCAGTACTTC	CSSEGLASYEQYF
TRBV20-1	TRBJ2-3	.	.	TGCAGTGCTAACCGAGAGGATGGCGCTAGAGATACGCAGTATTTT	CSANREDGARDTQYF
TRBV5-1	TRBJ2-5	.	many	TGCGCCAGCAGCTTGGCGGACTATTCACAAGAGACCCAGTACTTC	CASSLADYSQETQYF